Listed below are T cell receptor beta chains from one sample, sequenced in a study of cytomegalovirus exposure and HLA in healthy donors. Clones were read by immunoSEQ multiplex PCR, and TCRdb kept only the in-frame ones, dropping some. Of about 160,000 clones in the sample, roughly 77% were seen once. Sequencing used PBMCs. These receptors were collected from a woman aged 18-29 years in good health and CMV-seronegative. Each CDR3 is given with its conserved first and last residue. Each record gives: V gene, clone size, J gene, D gene, CDR3 protein, CDR3 DNA. A D gene is named only where the DNA matches it firmly. Some rows have no size entry. The others give once, few or many, or a class for an expanded clone.

TRBV28,few,TRBJ1-3,TRBD1,CASSFLGRGSSGNTIYF,TGTGCCAGCAGTTTCTTAGGCAGGGGGAGCTCTGGAAACACCATATATTTT
TRBV13,-,TRBJ2-5,TRBD1,CASINRDRGGEQYF,TGTGCCAGCATTAACCGGGACAGGGGTGGAGAGCAGTACTTC
TRBV6-1,-,TRBJ2-7,-,CASSRTEAFYEQYF,TGTGCCAGCAGCCGGACAGAGGCCTTCTACGAGCAGTACTTC
TRBV6-1,-,TRBJ2-7,-,CASSEGRVWEQYF,TGTGCCAGCAGTGAAGGGAGGGTGTGGGAGCAGTACTTC
TRBV7-9,-,TRBJ2-7,TRBD2,CSSSLDPFLERGSYEQYF,TGTTCCAGCAGCTTGGATCCGTTCTTGGAGCGGGGATCCTACGAGCAGTACTTC
TRBV6-6,-,TRBJ1-3,-,CASSYWRGGNTIYF,TGTGCCAGCAGTTACTGGCGAGGCGGAAACACCATATATTTT
TRBV2,few,TRBJ2-7,TRBD2,CASSVPSGRYEQYF,TGTGCCAGCAGTGTCCCCAGCGGGAGGTACGAGCAGTACTTC
TRBV5-4,-,TRBJ2-7,-,CASSLQPPYEQYF,TGTGCCAGCAGCTTACAGCCACCCTACGAGCAGTACTTC
TRBV7-3,few,TRBJ1-2,-,CASSPEIRGNYGYTF,TGTGCCAGCAGCCCCGAAATCAGGGGCAACTATGGCTACACCTTC
TRBV6-1,-,TRBJ2-7,-,CASSEWIGEFGGEQYF,TGTGCCAGCAGTGAATGGATTGGGGAGTTCGGGGGCGAGCAGTACTTC
TRBV6-6,-,TRBJ1-5,-,CASSYSVGQNQPQHF,TGTGCCAGCAGTTACTCAGTTGGGCAAAATCAGCCCCAGCATTTT
TRBV5-1,-,TRBJ2-7,-,CASSLVRAHEQYF,TGCGCCAGCAGCTTGGTCAGGGCCCACGAGCAGTACTTC
TRBV28,-,TRBJ2-1,TRBD2,CASSSASGSRINNEQFF,TGTGCCAGCAGTTCCGCTAGCGGGAGTCGGATTAACAATGAGCAGTTCTTC
TRBV6-5,few,TRBJ1-2,-,CATYSGFGGYTF,TGTGCCACCTATTCAGGGTTTGGTGGCTACACCTTC
TRBV30,-,TRBJ2-3,TRBD2,CAWSFGLAGEGDTQYF,TGTGCCTGGAGCTTCGGACTAGCGGGAGAGGGAGATACGCAGTATTTT
TRBV9,-,TRBJ2-5,TRBD2,CASSATIGLAGVRETQYF,TGTGCCAGCAGCGCTACAATCGGACTAGCGGGAGTACGAGAGACCCAGTACTTC
TRBV9,-,TRBJ2-5,-,CASSVQGGVETQYF,TGTGCCAGCAGCGTACAGGGAGGCGTGGAGACCCAGTACTTC
TRBV21-1,-,TRBJ2-7,-,CASSKGSRDEQYF,TGTGCCAGCAGCAAAGGGTCACGGGACGAGCAGTACTTC